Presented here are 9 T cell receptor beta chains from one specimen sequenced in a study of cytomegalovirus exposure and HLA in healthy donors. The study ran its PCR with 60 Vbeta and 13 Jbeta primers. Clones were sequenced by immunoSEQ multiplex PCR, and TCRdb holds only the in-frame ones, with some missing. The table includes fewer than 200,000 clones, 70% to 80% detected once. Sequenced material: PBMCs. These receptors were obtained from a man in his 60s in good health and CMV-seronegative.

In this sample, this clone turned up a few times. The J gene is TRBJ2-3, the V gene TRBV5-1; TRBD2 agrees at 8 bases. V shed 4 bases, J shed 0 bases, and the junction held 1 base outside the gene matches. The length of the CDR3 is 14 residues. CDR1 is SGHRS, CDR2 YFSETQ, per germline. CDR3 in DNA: TGCGCCAGCAGCCCGGGAGGGAGCACAGATACGCAGTATTTT. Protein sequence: CASSPGGSTDTQYF.

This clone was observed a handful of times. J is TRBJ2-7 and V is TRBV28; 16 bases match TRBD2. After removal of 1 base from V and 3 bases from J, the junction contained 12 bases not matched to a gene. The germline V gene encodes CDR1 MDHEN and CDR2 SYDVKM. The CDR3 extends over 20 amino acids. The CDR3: CASSLYPPGTSGRAFYEQYF. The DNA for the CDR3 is TGTGCCAGCAGTTTATACCCCCCCGGGACTAGCGGGAGGGCCTTCTACGAGCAGTACTTC.

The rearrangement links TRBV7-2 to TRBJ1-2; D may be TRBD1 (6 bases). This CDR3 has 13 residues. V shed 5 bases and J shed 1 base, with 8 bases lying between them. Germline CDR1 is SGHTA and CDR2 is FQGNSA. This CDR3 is CASSIQGNYGYTF. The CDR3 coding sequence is TGTGCCAGCAGCATACAGGGTAACTATGGCTACACCTTC.

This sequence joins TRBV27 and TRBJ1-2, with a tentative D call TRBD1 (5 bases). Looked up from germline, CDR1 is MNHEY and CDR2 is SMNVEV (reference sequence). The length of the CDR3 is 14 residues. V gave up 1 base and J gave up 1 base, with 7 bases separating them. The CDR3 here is CASSLLGGNYGYTF. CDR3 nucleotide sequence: TGTGCCAGCAGTTTATTGGGGGGTAACTATGGCTACACCTTC.

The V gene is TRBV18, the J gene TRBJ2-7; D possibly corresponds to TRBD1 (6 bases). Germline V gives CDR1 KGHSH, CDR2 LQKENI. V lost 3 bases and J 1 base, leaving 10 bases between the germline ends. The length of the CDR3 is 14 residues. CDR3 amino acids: CASSPQDSSYEQYF. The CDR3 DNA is TGTGCCAGCTCACCCCAGGACAGTTCCTACGAGCAGTACTTC.

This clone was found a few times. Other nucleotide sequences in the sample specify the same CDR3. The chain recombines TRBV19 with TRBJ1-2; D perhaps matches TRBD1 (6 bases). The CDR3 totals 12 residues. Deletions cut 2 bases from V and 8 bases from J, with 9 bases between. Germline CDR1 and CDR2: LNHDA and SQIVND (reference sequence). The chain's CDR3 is CASSIQGSGYTF. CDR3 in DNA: TGTGCCAGTAGTATACAGGGGTCCGGCTACACCTTC.

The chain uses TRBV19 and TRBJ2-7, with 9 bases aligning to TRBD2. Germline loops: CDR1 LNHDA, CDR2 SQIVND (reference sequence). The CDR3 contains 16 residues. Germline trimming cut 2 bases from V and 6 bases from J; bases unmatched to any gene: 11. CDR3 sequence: CASSIRAGGPGSEQYF. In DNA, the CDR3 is TGTGCCAGTAGTATAAGGGCGGGAGGGCCGGGATCCGAGCAGTACTTC.

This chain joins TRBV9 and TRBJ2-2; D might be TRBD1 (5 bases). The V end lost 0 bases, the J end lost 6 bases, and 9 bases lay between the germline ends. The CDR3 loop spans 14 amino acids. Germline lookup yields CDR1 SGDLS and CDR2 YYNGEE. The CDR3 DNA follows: TGTGCCAGCAGCGTAGAGTTAGGGGCCGGGGAGCTGTTTTTT. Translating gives CASSVELGAGELFF.

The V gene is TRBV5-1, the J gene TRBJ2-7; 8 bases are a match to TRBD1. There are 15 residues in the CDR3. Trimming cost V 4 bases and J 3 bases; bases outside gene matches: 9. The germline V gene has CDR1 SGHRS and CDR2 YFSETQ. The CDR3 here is CASSTGQAMHYEQYF. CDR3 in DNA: TGCGCCAGCAGCACGGGACAGGCGATGCACTACGAGCAGTACTTC.